The 3 T cell receptor beta chains presented below share a single source sample, sequenced in a study of T cell clonality in common variable immunodeficiency. Study findings and constraints: Common variable immunodeficiency TCR beta sequences reportedly had fewer deletions and N-nucleotide insertions.

No antigen is known for these receptors. TCRdb's table, derived via immunoSEQ multiplex PCR, lists solely in-frame clones and lacks some. Sampling found around 14,000 clones, none seen once. Sequencing was carried out using peripheral blood mononuclear cells. These receptors all stem from a human donor with common variable immunodeficiency.

Of note for this clone: The read falls 3 residues short of the CDR3 end, and the missing part is taken from the germline J gene. The genes are TRBV7-2 and TRBJ2-2; D is possibly TRBD1 (6 bases). V dropped 6 bases and J dropped 5 bases, with 16 bases sitting between them. Germline V CDR1 and CDR2: SGHTA, FQGNSA. The CDR3 is 15 residues long. CDR3 sequence: CASRRNRVETGELFF. The part of the CDR3 DNA that was read is TGTGCCAGCAGACGTAACAGGGTGGAGACCGGGGAG.

This clone occurred a few times. The read terminates 3 residues ahead of where the CDR3 ends, so the germline J gene completes it. This chain uses TRBV7-2 with TRBJ1-4; D might be TRBD1 (6 bases). V was trimmed by 5 bases and J by 7 bases, leaving 14 bases between them. The germline CDR1 and CDR2 sequences are SGHTA and FQGNSA. There are 14 residues in the CDR3. The CDR3: CASSQTGRGEKLFF. Incomplete CDR3 DNA: TGTGCCAGCAGCCAGACAGGCAGGGGTGAAAAA.

In this sample, this clone turned up many times. The observed sequence ends 3 residues before the CDR3 terminus, with the missing tail filled in from the germline J gene. The chain is built from TRBV18 and TRBJ2-1; TRBD2 matches at 10 bases. V gave up 3 bases and J gave up 7 bases; unmatched junction bases: 6. Germline values: CDR1 KGHSH, CDR2 LQKENI. This CDR3 has 15 amino acids. Incomplete CDR3 DNA: TGTGCCAGCTCACCCTTAGCGGGGGGAGATAATGAG. It specifies CASSPLAGGDNE. From start to end, the CDR3 is CASSPLAGGDNEQFF.